Shown below are 21 T cell receptor beta chains from a single sample sequenced in a study of regulatory T cells in long-lasting Graves disease. Building the TCR beta libraries relied on iRepertoire HTBI primers, and CDR3 regions underwent Arm-PCR. TCRdb ran MiXCR on the multiplex PCR reads and lists one entry per CDR3 protein. The table includes roughly 450,000 distinct CDR3 sequences, less than 25% detected once. As to time point: persistent/refractory GD, antithyroid drugs over 5 years with positive TRAb. After RNA was extracted from PBMCs, the TCR library was made from it. The material was peripheral blood mononuclear cells (PBMCs), obtained when the disease was refractory, from a patient treated with antithyroid drugs. The receptor set was obtained from a female donor with Graves disease.

Note on this clonotype: A much larger clone lies one base from this, so it may be a read error. The chain employs TRBV12-3 or TRBV12-4 and TRBJ2-1, with TRBD1 identical over 11 bases. Losses at the gene ends were 4 bases for V and 10 bases for J; bases not matched to a gene: 9. This CDR3 has 15 amino acids. The CDR3 nucleotides are TGTGCCAGCAGTTATGGGGACAGGGGGGCGTACGAGCAGTTCTTC. It translates to CASSYGDRGAYEQFF.

This chain joins TRBV12-3 or TRBV12-4 and TRBJ1-3, with D unresolved. V lost 6 bases to trimming and J lost 1 base, with 16 bases between them. The CDR3 totals 16 residues. For the CDR3, the DNA is TGTGCCAGCAGCCGGCCAGAGGAAATATCTGGAAACACCATATATTTT. Its protein is CASSRPEEISGNTIYF.

This clonotype was recorded a few times. CDR3 sequence: CASSPPGGGGYTF. Here the CDR3 DNA reads TGTGCCAGCTCACCACCCGGGGGCGGAGGCTACACCTTC. The genes are TRBV18 and TRBJ1-2, with a possible D match to TRBD1 (6 bases). CDR1 and CDR2 from the germline V gene are KGHSH and LQKENI. V lost 0 bases, J lost 8 bases, and 10 bases lay in between. This CDR3 is 13 amino acids long.

The rearrangement joins TRBV13 to TRBJ2-2; a weak D match, TRBD2 (6 bases). Trimming removed 8 bases at V and 0 bases at J, with 10 bases between. The CDR3 totals 14 residues. From germline, CDR1 is PRHDT and CDR2 FYEKMQ (reference sequence). DNA of the CDR3: TGTGCCAGCGCGGGGCGATCGAACACCGGGGAGCTGTTTTTT. This gives the protein CASAGRSNTGELFF.

This clonotype was found many times. The chain carries TRBV2 and TRBJ1-1; a weak D match, TRBD1 (5 bases). The CDR3 consists of 12 residues. CDR1 is SNHLY, CDR2 FYNNEI, per germline. V dropped 6 bases and J dropped 8 bases, with 13 bases sitting between them. CDR3 sequence: CASRKEGSEAFF. CDR3 nucleotide sequence: TGTGCCAGCAGGAAGGAGGGGTCCGAAGCTTTCTTT.

This chain joins TRBV10-3 and TRBJ2-7, with 12 positions matching TRBD1. There are 14 residues in the CDR3. Losses at the gene ends were 5 bases for V and 6 bases for J; bases not matched to a gene: 5. Germline CDR1 ENHRY, CDR2 SYGVKD. CDR3 sequence (DNA): TGTGCCATCAGTACCGGGACAGGGGGCATCGAGCAGTACTTC. It is translated as CAISTGTGGIEQYF.

The V call is TRBV3-1, the J call TRBJ2-1; 7 bases are shared with TRBD2. The V segment lost 2 bases and the J segment 2 bases; nucleotides outside the gene matches: 6. The CDR3 is 16 residues long. The V gene's germline CDR1 is LGHDT and CDR2 YNNKEL (reference sequence). The CDR3 bases are TGTGCCAGCAGCCAACGCGGGGGAAGGACCTACAATGAGCAGTTCTTC. Translated: CASSQRGGRTYNEQFF.

This clonotype was seen more than once but under ten times. The chain carries TRBV28 and TRBJ2-2, with a weak D call TRBD2 (6 bases). The CDR3 length is 15 residues. The germline V and J ends were trimmed by 8 bases and 0 bases, with 13 bases remaining between them. CDR1 is MDHEN and CDR2 is SYDVKM in the germline V gene. This CDR3 reads CASENGGANTGELFF. CDR3 DNA sequence: TGTGCCAGCGAAAACGGGGGAGCGAACACCGGGGAGCTGTTTTTT.

Only one count was recorded for this clonotype. The chain links TRBV19 to TRBJ2-2; TRBD2 matches 13 bases. The CDR3 has 16 amino acids. Trimming cost V 8 bases and J 1 base; bases outside gene matches: 4. Germline V gene lookup returns CDR1 LNHDA and CDR2 SQIVND (reference sequence). Here the CDR3 DNA reads TGTGCCAGTCGACTAGCGGGAGGTGGGAACACCGGGGAGCTGTTTTTT. This codes for CASRLAGGGNTGELFF.

This clonotype was seen at least ten times. The V call is TRBV6-1, the J call TRBJ1-5; D unresolved. Germline V gene data show CDR1 as MNHNS and CDR2 as SASEGT. This CDR3 spans 15 amino acids. The V gene lost 6 bases and the J gene lost 0 bases, with 12 bases spanning the gap. CDR3 nucleotide sequence: TGTGCCAGCAGATCAGGAAAAAATAGCAATCAGCCCCAGCATTTT. Translating gives CASRSGKNSNQPQHF.

The J gene is TRBJ2-5, the V gene TRBV6-2 or TRBV6-3, with D unclear. Germline loops: CDR1 MNHEY, CDR2 SVGEGT. There are 15 residues in the CDR3. Trimming shortened V by 5 bases and J by 0 bases, and 13 bases separated the two germline ends. The CDR3 here is CASSAGQDYQETQYF. The CDR3 DNA reads TGTGCCAGCAGTGCCGGGCAGGATTACCAAGAGACCCAGTACTTC.

The V and J genes are TRBV19 and TRBJ1-5; D unclear. V dropped 7 bases and J dropped 3 bases, with 13 bases sitting between them. The CDR3 length is 14 residues. Germline CDR1 LNHDA, CDR2 SQIVND (reference sequence). The CDR3 spells CASTTGGDNQPQHF. The CDR3, as DNA: TGTGCCAGTACCACGGGCGGAGACAATCAGCCCCAGCATTTT.

This clonotype showed up just a few times. The chain joins TRBV2 to TRBJ1-1; D is unclear. V was shortened by 10 bases and J by 0 bases, with 21 bases between the two germline ends. The CDR3 length is 16 residues. Germline-derived CDR1 and CDR2 are SNHLY and FYNNEI. The CDR3 bases are TGTGCCAAAGGAAAAATCTCGGGAAGGATGAACACTGAAGCTTTCTTT. As protein: CAKGKISGRMNTEAFF.

The chain combines TRBV10-3 with TRBJ1-3; perhaps TRBD1 as D (6 bases). The germline V and J ends were trimmed by 5 bases and 2 bases, with 10 bases remaining between them. CDR1 ENHRY and CDR2 SYGVKD come from the germline V gene. The CDR3 has 14 residues. This CDR3 is CAISREGAGNTIYF. The CDR3 DNA is TGTGCCATCAGTAGAGAGGGGGCTGGAAACACCATATATTTT.

In this sample, this clonotype turned up a few times. The chain has TRBV30 and TRBJ2-7; TRBD2 might be the D (7 bases). This CDR3 contains 13 residues. The germline V and J ends were trimmed by 4 bases and 4 bases, with 14 bases remaining between them. Germline CDR1 and CDR2: GTSNPN and SVGIG (reference sequence). The CDR3 DNA reads TGTGCCTGGAATGGGGGCGGGAGTTACGAGCAGTACTTC. Amino acid sequence: CAWNGGGSYEQYF.

This clonotype was counted only a few times. V gene TRBV28 combines with J gene TRBJ1-1, with TRBD1 as a possible D gene (5 bases). Germline loops: CDR1 MDHEN, CDR2 SYDVKM. Trimming removed 2 bases at V and 5 bases at J, with 12 bases between. This CDR3 has 14 residues. The CDR3 DNA reads as TGTGCCAGCAGTTTAACAGGCGGGAGGACTGAAGCTTTCTTT. Translating gives CASSLTGGRTEAFF.

This clonotype turned up a few times. This rearrangement joins TRBV11-2 to TRBJ1-5; a weak D match, TRBD1 (5 bases). This CDR3 has 15 amino acids. CDR1 is SGHAT and CDR2 is FQNNGV in the germline V gene. V lost 1 base, J lost 4 bases, and 11 bases lay in between. The DNA for the CDR3 is TGTGCCAGCAGCTTAGGTTCAGGGCTGAATCAGCCCCAGCATTTT. Protein product: CASSLGSGLNQPQHF.

The chain links TRBV10-3 to TRBJ2-2; weak D call: TRBD1 (6 bases). Per the germline V gene, CDR1 is ENHRY and CDR2 is SYGVKD. The V gene lost 3 bases and the J gene lost 6 bases, with 8 bases spanning the gap. The CDR3 totals 13 residues. CDR3 region: CAISDEGAGELFF. CDR3 DNA: TGTGCCATCAGTGATGAGGGGGCCGGGGAGCTGTTTTTT.

V is TRBV30 and J is TRBJ1-1; no clear D gene. The V gene's germline CDR1 is GTSNPN and CDR2 SVGIG (reference sequence). The CDR3 loop spans 11 amino acids. V lost 3 bases, J lost 8 bases, and 10 bases lay in between. CDR3 region: CAWSAGPEAFF. The DNA for the CDR3 is TGTGCCTGGAGCGCCGGGCCCGAAGCTTTCTTT.

The V and J genes are TRBV12-3 or TRBV12-4 and TRBJ2-5, with 14 nucleotides matching TRBD2. V shed 3 bases, J shed 4 bases, and the junction held 10 bases outside the gene matches. The CDR3 spans 18 residues. The CDR3 spells CASSFAGTSGRARETQYF. CDR3 coding DNA: TGTGCCAGCAGTTTTGCCGGGACTAGCGGGAGAGCTCGAGAGACCCAGTACTTC.

In this sample, this clonotype turned up a few times. The gene calls are TRBV12-3 or TRBV12-4 and TRBJ1-5, with 7 bases lining up with TRBD1. The length of the CDR3 is 13 residues. Trimming at V came to 3 bases and at J to 7 bases, leaving 3 bases not matched to a gene. CDR3 protein: CASSFTGDQPQHF. In nucleotides, the CDR3 is TGTGCCAGCAGTTTCACAGGGGACCAGCCCCAGCATTTT.